This T cell receptor beta chain was identified in a study of cytomegalovirus exposure and HLA in healthy donors (dated by TCRdb to 2017 to 2019). For the wider study: According to an earlier analysis of several hundred of the donors, 150 million to 200 million T cells yielded some 110 million unique TCR beta sequences and 276 Gb of sequence data. Every discovery cohort repertoire had been produced on one sequencing platform. A later genetic analysis took genome-wide SNP genotypes for about 55% of the roughly 700 donors and used that subset as a discovery cohort. To study patterns of TCR occurrence, a later analysis re-analyzed previously published TCR beta repertoires from just over 650 donors and added high-resolution HLA genotyping. To decide whether each TCR beta V gene segment behaved as functional or pseudogenic, an earlier analysis of some 580 of the donors relied on high-throughput TCR beta sequencing. Among the 398 genotyped donors, approximately 82% belonged to the genetic ancestry cluster associated with self-reported Caucasian donors. The study combined high-throughput TCR immunosequencing, statistical association of individual TCRs with disease status, and machine learning to predict cytomegalovirus infection status. Along with the roughly 700-subject first cohort, a separate validation cohort of around 110 different subjects was used. Donor age, sex, ethnicity and CMV serostatus were compiled together with the repertoire data. Rather than using new phenotypic data, the later analysis identified candidate immune exposures from TCR beta sequences and from how often those sequences occurred across donors. The study aimed to test whether signatures of past pathogen exposure could be identified by cataloging public T cell receptors. Roughly 300 gigabases of sequencing data and tens of millions of unique TCR sequences made up an early release that covered over 550 HLA-typed donors. The number of donors typed differed by locus, with roughly 629-640 for A, B, C, DRB1 and DQB1, 522 for DQA1, 600 to 610 for DPA1, and around 450 for DPB1. HLA typing included class I and class II loci at four-digit resolution. A handful of DR-DQ haplotypes were handled as single units for association and clustering because linkage in the cohort was strong. Using immunosequencing, the study profiled T cell repertoires from about 610 subjects and related those repertoires to cytomegalovirus serostatus. Across about 370 genotyped donors of the cohort, an average of approximately 220,000 unique TCR beta nucleotide sequences per donor were sequenced, and 15% to 20% of those sequences were non-productive.

The cohort comprised several hundred healthy bone marrow donors. Cohort members were all nominally healthy when sampled, although unrecorded immune exposures were likely present. The donor tested CMV seropositive, placing the donor among the 250 to 350 seropositive members of the cohort. Every donor gave a peripheral blood sample, and the peripheral blood mononuclear cells from that sample were used for TCR beta sequencing. Genomic DNA extraction from the blood cell samples was performed with the Qiagen DNeasy Blood Extraction Kit. Only a few counts were recorded for this clone. The clone's antigen remains unknown. No base quality information exists; no much larger clone differs at one position. To prepare the library, the immunoSEQ multiplex PCR assay was applied. For the multiplex PCR, a mixture combining 60 forward primers for TCR Vbeta segments and 13 reverse primers for TCR Jbeta segments was used. The CDR3 region of rearranged TCR beta genes was amplified from genomic DNA by a multiplex PCR assay. The Illumina HiSeq System was used to sequence the amplified TCR beta libraries as 87-base-pair reads. Per the authors' processing: Across the 670 or so repertoires, a later analysis counted tens of millions of unique TCR beta chains, about 10 million of which were shared by at least two donors. A nearest-neighbor algorithm error-corrected the raw reads and collapsed the reads into unique sequences, merging closely related sequences to remove PCR and sequencing errors. Alignment of CDR3 sequences to IMGT reference sequences was used to assign V, D and J gene segments. For a sequence to be retained, at least a six-nucleotide match to both a V gene segment and a J gene segment was required. A rearrangement was called productive if the CDR3 had no stop codons and remained in frame with V and J, and every other rearrangement was called non-productive. CDR3 was defined according to IMGT convention as the region running from the second conserved V-encoded cysteine to the conserved J-encoded phenylalanine. The earlier analysis of 500 to 650 of the donors excluded any sequence lacking an unambiguous match to a single V gene segment. In an earlier analysis of some 590 of the donors, a V segment was called functional when productive rearrangements were above 56.7%, and segregating when the standard deviation between donors exceeded 5%. To diagnose cytomegalovirus status from the catalog of TCR beta chain sequences, a statistical classification framework was built. A later analysis assigned V and J genes by comparing TCR nucleotide sequences with IMGT/GENE-DB human TR gene sequences. In a later analysis, CDR3 sequences and most-parsimonious VDJ recombination scenarios were assigned using the TCRdist pipeline. In a later analysis, every TCR beta chain was defined by the combination of its CDR3 amino acid sequence and its V-gene family, and reads without a unique V-gene family were dropped. In a later analysis, 450 to 600 highly shared, low-generation-probability nucleotide sequences were removed to address suspected cross-contamination and a sequencing artifact. A later analysis calculated a clonal expansion index for each public chain from normalized within-repertoire ranks of inferred template counts. Generation probabilities in a later analysis came from a VDJ recombination model fitted to out-of-frame rearrangements, and those results were checked against IGoR. A later analysis scored TCR-TCR, TCR-HLA and TCR-CMV co-occurrence with hypergeometric tests, applying a repertoire-size bias correction to TCR pairs. False discovery rates were estimated in a later analysis by permuting HLA or CMV assignments 20 times. In a later analysis, co-occurring TCRs were grouped using DBSCAN, and TCRdist sequence similarity was added for clustering within HLA-allele-positive subsets. Repertoires with fewer than 30,000 or more than 120,000 public chains, plus five repertoires with anomalous nucleotide sharing, were excluded from co-occurrence clustering. TCRdb limited this immuneACCESS table to in-frame rearrangements with V and J called. A share of clones is missing; checked studies link under half to unresolved V genes, and the rest is unexplained. The D gene and trimming were derived from the DNA, and the V and J assignments and clone size from that table. The sample table records under 200,000 clones; about 85% of these occur just once. The ten largest make up around 5.8% of the sample.

The CDR3 runs 16 amino acids, cysteine and phenylalanine included. CDR3 DNA is the only sequence kept; it has 48 bases, read in frame from the first base. Cut back by 6 bases and 7 bases, the V and J ends lie 21 bases apart. The germline V gene gives CDR1 as MRHNA and CDR2 as SNTAGT. General findings and caveats noted by the study authors: Several of the top co-occurrence clusters appeared to be linked to parvovirus B19, influenza, CMV and Epstein-Barr virus, according to a later analysis. According to a later analysis, most CMV-associated TCR beta chains appeared to be HLA-restricted, and the HLA associations seemed to be driven largely by CMV exposure. A total of roughly 160 TCR beta chains were listed by the study as associated with cytomegalovirus. A later analysis found that HLA-associated TCR beta chains were more clonally expanded and had lower generation probabilities than equally common non-associated chains. Some IMGT-functional V segments, including TRBV6-2 and TRBV6-3, could not be told apart with the 87-base-pair reads, so those segments were excluded. It was suggested by the authors that the approach could potentially be generalized to other disease states and immunological phenotypes. Broadly in line with IMGT annotations, most TCR beta V segments showed up in productive rearrangements about 87% or about 30% of the time in an earlier analysis of several hundred of the donors. Roughly uniform sequencing depth across donors was assumed in presence/absence analyses, although this assumption may not hold. At a false discovery rate of 0.05, a later analysis linked under 20,000 TCR beta sequences to specific HLA alleles. While some public TCRs were present in many individuals, most TCR sequences turned up only very rarely across donors. Only TCR beta chains were sequenced in this cohort, and the absence of alpha or paired-chain data limited detectable features. Because counts were too low, approximately 18 rarely observed V segments, including chromosome 9 orphons, were excluded from the earlier analysis of 587 of the donors. In a later genetic analysis, fewer N-insertions in productive TCRs were reported among donors in an Asian-associated ancestry cluster than the roughly 700-donor mean. A further reported finding was that TCR beta sequences accurately predicted the HLA-A and HLA-B alleles for most subjects in the first cohort. Immune exposure information for the cohort was limited to CMV serostatus. Because some donors lacked HLA typing at each locus, the association tests relied only on the typed subset. In both the original and validation cohorts, the classifier was reported to diagnose cytomegalovirus status with high specificity and sensitivity. Three of the identified cytomegalovirus-associated TCR beta chains were confirmed in vitro to be specific for cytomegalovirus antigens. The sequencing pipeline was judged likely to have produced a cluster of highly shared sequence variants as a technical artifact. When HLA alleles, especially DR and DQ, strongly co-occurred, attributing TCR associations to individual alleles was difficult. Linkage disequilibrium might explain the correlated functional status among segregating V segments, but an unknown experimental factor could not be excluded. According to a later analysis, TCR association rates differed among HLA loci, with DRB1 alleles showing the most associated TCRs and HLA-C alleles showing the fewest. A later genetic analysis associated a missense DCLRE1C variant with V-gene and J-gene trimming of TCR beta chains, and an independent cohort replicated the association.

In this chain, TRBV6-4 is recombined with TRBJ2-2; TRBD2 is a possible D gene, resting on 7 matching bases. The TCR originated in a male donor in good health and CMV-seropositive. The sequencing input was PBMCs. Read as DNA, the sequence is TGTGCCAGCAGAAACCTAGGGGGGGCCGGCGTCGGGGAGCTGTTTTTT. It specifies CASRNLGGAGVGELFF.